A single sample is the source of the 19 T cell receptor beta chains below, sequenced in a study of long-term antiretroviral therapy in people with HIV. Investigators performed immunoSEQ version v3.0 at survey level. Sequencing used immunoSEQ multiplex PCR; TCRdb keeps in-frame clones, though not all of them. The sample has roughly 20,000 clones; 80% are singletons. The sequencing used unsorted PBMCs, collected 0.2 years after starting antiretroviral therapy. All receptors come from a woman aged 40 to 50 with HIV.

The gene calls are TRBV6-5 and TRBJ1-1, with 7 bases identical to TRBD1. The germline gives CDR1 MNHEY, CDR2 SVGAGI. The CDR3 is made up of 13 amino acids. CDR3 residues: CASTKSGGTEAFF. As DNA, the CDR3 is TGTGCGTCTACAAAATCAGGGGGCACTGAAGCTTTCTTT.

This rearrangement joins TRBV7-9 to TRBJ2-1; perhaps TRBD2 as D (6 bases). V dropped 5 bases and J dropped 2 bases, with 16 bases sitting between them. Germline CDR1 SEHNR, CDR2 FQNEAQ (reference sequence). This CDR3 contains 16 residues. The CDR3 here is CASSPRLGEAYNEQFF. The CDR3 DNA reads TGTGCCAGCAGCCCTCGGCTGGGGGAGGCCTACAATGAGCAGTTCTTC.

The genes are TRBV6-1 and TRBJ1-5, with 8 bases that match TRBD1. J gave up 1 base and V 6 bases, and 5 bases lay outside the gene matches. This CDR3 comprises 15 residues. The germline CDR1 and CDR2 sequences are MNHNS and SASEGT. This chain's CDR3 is CASREQGGSNQPQHF. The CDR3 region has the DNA TGTGCCAGCAGGGAACAGGGGGGAAGCAATCAGCCCCAGCATTTT.

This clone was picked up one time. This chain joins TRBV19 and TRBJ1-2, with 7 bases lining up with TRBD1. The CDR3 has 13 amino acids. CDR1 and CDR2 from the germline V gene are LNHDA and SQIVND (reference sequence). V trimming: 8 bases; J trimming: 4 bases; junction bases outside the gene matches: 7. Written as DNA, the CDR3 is TGTGCCAGTTACGTCAGGGGGATCTATGGCTACACCTTC. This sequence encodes CASYVRGIYGYTF.

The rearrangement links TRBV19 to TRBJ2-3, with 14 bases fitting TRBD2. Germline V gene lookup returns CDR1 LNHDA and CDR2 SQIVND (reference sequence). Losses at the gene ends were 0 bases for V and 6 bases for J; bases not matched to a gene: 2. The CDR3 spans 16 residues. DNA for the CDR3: TGTGCCAGTAGTATAGAGGGACTAGCGGGAGCCGATACGCAGTATTTT. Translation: CASSIEGLAGADTQYF.

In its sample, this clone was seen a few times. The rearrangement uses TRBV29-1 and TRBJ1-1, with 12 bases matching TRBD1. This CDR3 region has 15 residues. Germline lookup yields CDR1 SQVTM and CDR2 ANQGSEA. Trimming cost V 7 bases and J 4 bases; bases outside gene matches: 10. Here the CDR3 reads CSGKSGTGGPTEAFF. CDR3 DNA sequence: TGCAGCGGCAAAAGCGGGACAGGGGGCCCCACTGAAGCTTTCTTT.

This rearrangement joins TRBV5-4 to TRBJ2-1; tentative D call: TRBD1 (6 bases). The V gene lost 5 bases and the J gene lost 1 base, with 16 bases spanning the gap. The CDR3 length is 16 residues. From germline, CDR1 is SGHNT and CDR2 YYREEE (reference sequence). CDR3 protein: CASSPSDRRSYNEQFF. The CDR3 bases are TGTGCCAGCAGTCCTAGTGACAGGCGATCCTACAATGAGCAGTTCTTC.

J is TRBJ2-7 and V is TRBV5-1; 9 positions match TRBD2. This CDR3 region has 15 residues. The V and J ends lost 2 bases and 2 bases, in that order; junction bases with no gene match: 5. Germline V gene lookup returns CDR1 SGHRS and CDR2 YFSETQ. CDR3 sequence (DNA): TGCGCCAGCAGCTTTTTCGCGGGGGGGCCCTACGAGCAGTACTTC. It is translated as CASSFFAGGPYEQYF.

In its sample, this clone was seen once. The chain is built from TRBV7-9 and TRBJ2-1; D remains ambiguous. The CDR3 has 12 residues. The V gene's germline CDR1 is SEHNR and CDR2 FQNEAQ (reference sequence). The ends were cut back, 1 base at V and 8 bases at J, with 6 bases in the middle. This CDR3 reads CASSLENDEQFF. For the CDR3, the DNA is TGTGCCAGCAGCTTAGAGAATGATGAGCAGTTCTTC.

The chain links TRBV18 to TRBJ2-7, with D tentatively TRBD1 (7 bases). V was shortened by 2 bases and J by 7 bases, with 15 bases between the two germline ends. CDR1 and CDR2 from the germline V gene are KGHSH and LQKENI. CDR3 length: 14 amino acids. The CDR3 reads CASSPGQAAGEQYF. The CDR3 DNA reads TGTGCCAGCTCACCAGGACAGGCCGCGGGGGAGCAGTACTTC.

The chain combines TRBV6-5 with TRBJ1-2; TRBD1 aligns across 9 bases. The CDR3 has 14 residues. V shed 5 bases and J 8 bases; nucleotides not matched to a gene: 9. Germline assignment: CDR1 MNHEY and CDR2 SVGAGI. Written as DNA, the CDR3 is TGTGCCAGCAGTCGTCCGGGACAGGGTTACGGCTACACCTTC. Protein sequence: CASSRPGQGYGYTF.

The CDR3: CASSFGQDNEKLFF. The CDR3 bases are TGTGCCAGCAGCTTTGGACAGGATAATGAAAAACTGTTTTTT. V and J are TRBV5-4 and TRBJ1-4; 7 positions match TRBD1. CDR1 and CDR2 (germline): SGHNT, YYREEE (reference sequence). The J segment lost 4 bases and the V segment lost 2 bases, leaving 2 bases of the junction unmatched. This CDR3 has 14 residues.

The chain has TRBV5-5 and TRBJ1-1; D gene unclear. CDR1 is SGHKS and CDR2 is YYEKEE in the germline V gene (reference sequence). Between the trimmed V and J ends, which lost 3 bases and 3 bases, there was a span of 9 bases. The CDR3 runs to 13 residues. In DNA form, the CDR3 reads TGTGCCAGCAGCTGGACGTCAGACACTGAAGCTTTCTTT. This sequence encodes CASSWTSDTEAFF.

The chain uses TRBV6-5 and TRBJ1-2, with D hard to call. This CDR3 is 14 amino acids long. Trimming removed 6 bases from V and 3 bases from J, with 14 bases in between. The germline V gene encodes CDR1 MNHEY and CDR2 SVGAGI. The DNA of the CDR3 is TGTGCCAGCAGGAGTACCAGACGGGACTATGGCTACACCTTC. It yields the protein CASRSTRRDYGYTF.

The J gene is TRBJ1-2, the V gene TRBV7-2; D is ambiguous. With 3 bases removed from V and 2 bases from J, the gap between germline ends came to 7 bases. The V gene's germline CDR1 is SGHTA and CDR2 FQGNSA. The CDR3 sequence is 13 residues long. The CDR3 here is CASSFSENYGYTF. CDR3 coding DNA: TGTGCCAGCAGCTTTTCAGAAAACTATGGCTACACCTTC.

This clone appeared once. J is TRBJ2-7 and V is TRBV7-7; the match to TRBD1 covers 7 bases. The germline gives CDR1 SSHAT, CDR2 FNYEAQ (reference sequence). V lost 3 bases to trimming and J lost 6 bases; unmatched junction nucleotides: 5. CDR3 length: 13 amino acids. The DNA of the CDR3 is TGTGCCAGCAGCTTTGACAGGGCTGGCGAGCAGTACTTC. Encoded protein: CASSFDRAGEQYF.

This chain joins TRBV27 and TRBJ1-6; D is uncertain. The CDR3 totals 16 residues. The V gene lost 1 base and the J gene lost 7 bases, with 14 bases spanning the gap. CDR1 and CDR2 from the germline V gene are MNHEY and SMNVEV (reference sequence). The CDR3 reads CASSLYSSLANSPLHF. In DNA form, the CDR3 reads TGTGCCAGCAGTTTATATTCGAGTTTGGCAAATTCACCCCTCCACTTT.

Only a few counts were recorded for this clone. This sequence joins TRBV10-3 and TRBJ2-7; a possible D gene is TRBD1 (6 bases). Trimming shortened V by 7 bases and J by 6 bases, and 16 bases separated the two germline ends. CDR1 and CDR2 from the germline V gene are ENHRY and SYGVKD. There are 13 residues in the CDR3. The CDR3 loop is CAITGVAGGEQYF. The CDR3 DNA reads TGTGCCATCACAGGGGTGGCCGGAGGCGAGCAGTACTTC.

The DNA for the CDR3 is TGTGCCAGCAGCCCTCGGGTCGGTCACACCGGGGAGCTGTTTTTT. Amino acid sequence: CASSPRVGHTGELFF. V usage is TRBV7-7 and J usage is TRBJ2-2; D call uncertain. V dropped 5 bases and J dropped 3 bases, with 13 bases sitting between them. Germline CDR1 is SSHAT and CDR2 is FNYEAQ (reference sequence). The length of the CDR3 is 15 residues.